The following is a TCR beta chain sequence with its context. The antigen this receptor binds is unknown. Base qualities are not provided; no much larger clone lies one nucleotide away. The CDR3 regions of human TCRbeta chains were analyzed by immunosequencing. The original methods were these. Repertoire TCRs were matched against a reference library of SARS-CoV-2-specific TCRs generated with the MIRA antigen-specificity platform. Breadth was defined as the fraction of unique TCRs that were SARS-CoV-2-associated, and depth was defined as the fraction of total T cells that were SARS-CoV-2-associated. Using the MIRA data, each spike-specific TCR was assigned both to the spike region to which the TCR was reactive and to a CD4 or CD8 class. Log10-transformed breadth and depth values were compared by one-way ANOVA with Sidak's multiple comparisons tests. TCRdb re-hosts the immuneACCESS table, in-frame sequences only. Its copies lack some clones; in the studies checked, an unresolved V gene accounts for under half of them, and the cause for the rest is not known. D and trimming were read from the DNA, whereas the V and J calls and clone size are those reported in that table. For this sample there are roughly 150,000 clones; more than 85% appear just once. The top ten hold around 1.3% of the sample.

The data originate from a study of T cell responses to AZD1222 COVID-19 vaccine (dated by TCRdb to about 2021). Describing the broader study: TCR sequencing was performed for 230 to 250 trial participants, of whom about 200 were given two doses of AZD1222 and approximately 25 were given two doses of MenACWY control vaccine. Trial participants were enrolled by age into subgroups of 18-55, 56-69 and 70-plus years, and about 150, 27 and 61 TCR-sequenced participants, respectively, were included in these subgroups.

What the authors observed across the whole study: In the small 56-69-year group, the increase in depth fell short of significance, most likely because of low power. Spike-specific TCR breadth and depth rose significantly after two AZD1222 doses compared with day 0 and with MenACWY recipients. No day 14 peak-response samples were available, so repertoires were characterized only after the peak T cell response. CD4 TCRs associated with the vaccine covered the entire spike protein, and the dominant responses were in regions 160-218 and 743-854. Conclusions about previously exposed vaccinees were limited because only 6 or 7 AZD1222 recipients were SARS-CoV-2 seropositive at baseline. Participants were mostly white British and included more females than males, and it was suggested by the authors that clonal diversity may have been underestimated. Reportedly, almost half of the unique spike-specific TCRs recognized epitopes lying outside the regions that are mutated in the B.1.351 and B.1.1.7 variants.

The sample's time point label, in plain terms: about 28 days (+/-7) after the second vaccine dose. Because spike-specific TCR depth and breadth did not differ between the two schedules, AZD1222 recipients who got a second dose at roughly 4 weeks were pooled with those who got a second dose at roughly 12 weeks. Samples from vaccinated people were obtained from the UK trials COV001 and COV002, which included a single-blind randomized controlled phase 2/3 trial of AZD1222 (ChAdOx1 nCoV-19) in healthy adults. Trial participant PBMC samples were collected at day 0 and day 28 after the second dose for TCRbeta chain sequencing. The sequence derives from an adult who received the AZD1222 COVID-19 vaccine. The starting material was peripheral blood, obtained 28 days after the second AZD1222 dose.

The sequenced DNA is TGTGCCAGCAGCTTAGCAGGCAAACCCTACGAGCAGTACTTC. Its protein product is CASSLAGKPYEQYF. The rearrangement joined TRBV11-2 to TRBJ2-7; the D gene remains uncertain. The CDR3 holds 14 amino acids from the cysteine to the phenylalanine. Only the CDR3 portion is preserved as DNA: 42 bases, with reading frame beginning at the first base. V is pared back by 1 base and J by 2 bases, with 9 bases lying between the germline termini. CDR1 and CDR2 are drawn from the germline V gene: SGHAT, FQNNGV.